The rows below give T cell receptor beta chains drawn from one sample of a study of T cell responses to AZD1222 COVID-19 vaccine. Sequenced by immunoSEQ multiplex PCR; TCRdb stores in-frame clones only, minus some. The table includes 170,000 or so clones, about nine tenths detected once. The sequencing used peripheral blood, collected on day 0 of AZD1222 vaccination. These TCRs come from an adult in good health. Both conserved end residues are part of each CDR3. A row's size may be missing; if present it is once, few, many or a size class.

>TRBV10-1|.
CASSGPYNEQFF
>TRBV7-9|.
CASSFGQLEAFF
>TRBV2|once
CASSWGFGGNQPQHF
>TRBV7-3|.
CASSLRGVGPDTQYF
>TRBV4-1|.
CASSQGGMGGEKLFF
>TRBV3-1/TRBV3-2|.
CASSRTGGPIYGYTF
>TRBV2|.
CASSKGDRSLARGQFF
>TRBV2|.
CASEAGMNTEAFF
>TRBV6-5|once
CASKIWGTDTQYF
>TRBV19|few
CASSIQAGGRYEQYF
>TRBV28|.
CASSSAYRHNEKLFF
>TRBV6-1|.
CASSEGRVPGGYGYTF
>TRBV28|.
CASSTGDRVRTEAFF
>TRBV5-4|few
CASSKTGDGPQPQHF
>TRBV7-2|.
CASSLGLAGGPNTQYF
>TRBV5-1|.
CASSLGTDSNQPQHF
>TRBV11-3|.
CASSSGGAHTEAFF
>TRBV6-5|.
CASSWTGGYQPQHF
>TRBV21-1|.
CASSKARVEGLFF
>TRBV28|.
CASSVGGRREKLFF
>TRBV28|.
CASTVLAGRTDTQYF
>TRBV4-2|.
CASSQETAFGTEAFF
>TRBV27|.
CASSPGSDTQYF
>TRBV5-4|.
CASSLGIGRQVVYGYTF
>TRBV6-2/TRBV6-3|once
CASSSFDPAVVNEQFF
>TRBV2|.
CASSLGLAGTDTQYF
>TRBV5-4|.
CASSTGGADGNTIYF
>TRBV19|.
CASSIRASSYNSPLHF
>TRBV30|.
CAWWSGGDQPQHF
>TRBV7-6|.
CASSLAGTGASPLHF
>TRBV3-1/TRBV3-2|.
CASSQGTARPLSGNTIYF
>TRBV9|once
CASSVGGYTEAFF
>TRBV9|.
CASSVLFTGSYGYTF
>TRBV5-5|.
CASSFYTDTQYF
>TRBV4-2|.
CASSRGGDTEAFF
>TRBV19|.
CASSTPGDTQYF
>TRBV29-1|.
CSVNLGTMNTEAFF
>TRBV21-1|.
CASSSAVNWSLTYEQYF
>TRBV9|.
CASSEGAGTLGGYTF
>TRBV28|.
CASRGQGRTGELFF
>TRBV3-1/TRBV3-2|once
CASSQRPGGRGTFF
>TRBV28|.
CASSPRRGNYGYTF
>TRBV28|.
CATAPLNEKLFF
>TRBV7-2|.
CASSLDSAYEQYF
>TRBV28|.
CASSLIGLSHSPLHF
>TRBV28|.
CASSLNALRGLGNTIYF
>TRBV7-8|.
CASSLAMSSNYGYTF
>TRBV7-6|.
CASSLSGQSYEQYF
>TRBV6-5|.
CASSHPGQGSYGYTF
>TRBV28|.
CASSTNARGGHTGELFF
>TRBV4-1|once
CASSSSGSGGETQYF
>TRBV13|once
CASTGDHYTQYF
>TRBV19|.
CASSTSSGGTNEQFF
>TRBV2|.
CASGDWSSNQPQHF